This TCR beta chain was captured in a study of response to subunit inactivated influenza vaccine. Findings and caveats of the study: T cells newly recruited by each seasonal influenza vaccination are few, the authors suggested.

TCRdb ran MiXCR on the RT-PCR reads and lists one entry per CDR3 protein. The sample includes around 480,000 distinct CDR3 sequences, approximately 16% of them seen just once. This clonotype turned up a few times. As yet, its antigen is unknown. The CDR3 covers 19 residues. Per germline, CDR1 ENHRY and CDR2 SYGVKD. The V segment lost 4 bases and the J segment 2 bases; nucleotides outside the gene matches: 11. This receptor was obtained from a man aged 45 to 70 who received an inactivated influenza vaccine. The material was CD4+ T cells sorted from PBMCs, obtained about 23 months after vaccination. The chain joins TRBV10-3 to TRBJ2-6; TRBD2 matches at 10 bases. The CDR3 coding sequence is TGTGCCATCAGTGGGCCATTAAGGCTAGCGGGAGCTGGGGCCAACGTCCTGACTTTC. As protein: CAISGPLRLAGAGANVLTF.